The 7 T cell receptor beta chains below were found in one sample sequenced in a study of blood T cell repertoires in COVID-19. Profiled with immunoSEQ multiplex PCR; TCRdb holds only in-frame clones, not every one. The data contain some 73,000 clones, roughly 85% of them singletons. Sequencing input: peripheral blood. Receptor source: a woman of 80 years or more with active or convalescent COVID-19.

This rearrangement joins TRBV6-2 or TRBV6-3 to TRBJ1-5; 8 bases fit TRBD1. The CDR3 is made up of 15 amino acids. Germline V gene sequence: CDR1 MNHEY, CDR2 SVGEGT. Trimming removed 2 bases from V and 4 bases from J; junction bases left unmatched: 4. In DNA, the CDR3 is TGTGCCAGCAGTTACGTCAGGGGGCAGAATCAGCCCCAGCATTTT. Translation: CASSYVRGQNQPQHF.

This chain connects TRBV14 to TRBJ1-6; D is undetermined. The CDR3 is 15 residues long. V lost 1 base and J lost 2, with 6 bases in between. Germline CDR1 reads SGHDN; CDR2 reads FVKESK. The CDR3 DNA is TGTGCCAGCAGCCAAGTACAAACCTATAATTCACCCCTCCACTTT. Residues: CASSQVQTYNSPLHF.

The genes are TRBV7-8 and TRBJ1-1; 8 nucleotides agree with TRBD1. V gave up 7 bases and J gave up 2 bases; unmatched junction bases: 12. CDR1 is SGHVS and CDR2 is FQNEAQ in the germline V gene. The CDR3 is made up of 16 amino acids. Here the CDR3 reads CASTRRQQGVNTEAFF. The CDR3 DNA reads as TGTGCCAGCACCCGCAGGCAACAGGGGGTTAACACTGAAGCTTTCTTT.

This chain uses TRBV4-2 with TRBJ1-5; TRBD1 aligns across 9 bases. Trimming took 0 bases from V and 7 from J; bases not matched to a gene: 7. The CDR3 totals 16 residues. Per germline, CDR1 LGHNA and CDR2 YNFKEQ. CDR3 in DNA: TGTGCCAGCAGCCAAGATCCGACAGGGGGAGGGCAGCCCCAGCATTTT. Translated, it gives CASSQDPTGGGQPQHF.

V and J are TRBV5-3 and TRBJ2-3, with 8 nucleotides matching TRBD2. TRBV5-3 is assigned to the ORF class and has an uncertain function. V dropped 4 bases and J dropped 2; count of bases not matched to a gene: 12. The CDR3 has 17 amino acids. The CDR3 reads CARSPWRRGGPTDTQYF. In DNA, the CDR3 is TGTGCCAGAAGCCCGTGGCGTCGGGGGGGCCCCACAGATACGCAGTATTTT.

The J gene is TRBJ2-5, the V gene TRBV10-3, with TRBD2 as a possible D gene (5 bases). Looked up from germline, CDR1 is ENHRY and CDR2 is SYGVKD. The CDR3 spans 11 residues. V was shortened by 4 bases and J by 5 bases, with 5 bases between the two germline ends. The chain's CDR3 is CAISGGETQYF. Here the CDR3 DNA reads TGTGCCATCAGTGGCGGGGAGACCCAGTACTTC.

V is TRBV2 and J is TRBJ2-7, with TRBD2 matching 14 bases. Germline CDR1 and CDR2: SNHLY and FYNNEI. Unmatched junction bases numbered 8, after V lost 6 bases and J lost 4 bases. The CDR3 runs to 16 residues. CDR3 residues: CASSEGGLAGVYEQYF. CDR3 bases: TGTGCCAGCAGCGAGGGGGGACTAGCGGGGGTATACGAGCAGTACTTC.